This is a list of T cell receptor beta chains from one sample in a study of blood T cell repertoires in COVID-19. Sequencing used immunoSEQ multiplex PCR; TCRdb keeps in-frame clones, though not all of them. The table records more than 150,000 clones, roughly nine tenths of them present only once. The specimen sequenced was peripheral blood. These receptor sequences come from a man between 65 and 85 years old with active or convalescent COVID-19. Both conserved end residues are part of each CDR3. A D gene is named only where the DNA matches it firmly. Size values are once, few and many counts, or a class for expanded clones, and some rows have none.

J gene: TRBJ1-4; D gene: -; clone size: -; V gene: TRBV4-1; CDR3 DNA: TGCGCCAGCAGCCAGTCGACAACAGGGCTTAATGAAAAACTGTTTTTT; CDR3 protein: CASSQSTTGLNEKLFF
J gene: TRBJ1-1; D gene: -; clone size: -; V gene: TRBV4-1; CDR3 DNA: TGCGCCAGCAGCCAAGACAGGGCCAACACTGAAGCTTTCTTT; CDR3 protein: CASSQDRANTEAFF
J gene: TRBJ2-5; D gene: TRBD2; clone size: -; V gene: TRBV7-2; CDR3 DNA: TGTGCCAGCAGCTTAGGGGGACTAGCGGGAGCCATCCAAGAGACCCAGTACTTC; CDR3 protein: CASSLGGLAGAIQETQYF
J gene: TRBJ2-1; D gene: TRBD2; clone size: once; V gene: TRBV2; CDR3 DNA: TGTGCCAGCAGTGTATTGGGAGCGGGGGGGCTCGATCAGTTCTTC; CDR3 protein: CASSVLGAGGLDQFF
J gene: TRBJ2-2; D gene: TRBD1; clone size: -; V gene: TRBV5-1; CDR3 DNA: TGCGCCAGCAGCTCACAGACAGGGTTCACCGGGGAGCTGTTTTTT; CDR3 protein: CASSSQTGFTGELFF
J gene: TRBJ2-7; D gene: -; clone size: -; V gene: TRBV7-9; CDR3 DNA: TGTGCCAGCAGCCCAGGGACCTACGAGCAGTACTTC; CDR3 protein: CASSPGTYEQYF
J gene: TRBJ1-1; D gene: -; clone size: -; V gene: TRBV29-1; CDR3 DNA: TGCAGCGTTTCCTTTCACACTGAAGCTTTCTTT; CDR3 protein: CSVSFHTEAFF
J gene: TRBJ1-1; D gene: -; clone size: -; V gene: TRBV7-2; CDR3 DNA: TGTGCCACATTTCTGGGGGGACCGAACACTGAAGCTTTCTTT; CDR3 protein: CATFLGGPNTEAFF
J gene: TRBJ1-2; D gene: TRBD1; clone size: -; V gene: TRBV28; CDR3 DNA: TGTGCCACCAAGGGGACAGAGTATGGCTACACCTTC; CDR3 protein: CATKGTEYGYTF
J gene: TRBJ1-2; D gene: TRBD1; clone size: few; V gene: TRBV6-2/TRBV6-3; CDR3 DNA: TGTGCCAGCAGCCGGGGACAGTCTAACTATGGCTACACCTTC; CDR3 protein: CASSRGQSNYGYTF
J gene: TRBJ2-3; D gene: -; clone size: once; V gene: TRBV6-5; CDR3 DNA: TGTGCCAGCACCGAGGAGGGTTCCACAGATACGCAGTATTTT; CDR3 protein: CASTEEGSTDTQYF
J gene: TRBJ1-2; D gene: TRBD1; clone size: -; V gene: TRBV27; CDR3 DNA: TGTGCCAGCAGGGGACAGGGGGATGACTATGGCTACACCTTC; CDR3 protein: CASRGQGDDYGYTF
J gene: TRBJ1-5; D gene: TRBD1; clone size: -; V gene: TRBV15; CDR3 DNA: TGTGCCACCAGCAGAGCCAGGGACAGCTCTCCTGAGCCCCAGCATTTT; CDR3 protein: CATSRARDSSPEPQHF
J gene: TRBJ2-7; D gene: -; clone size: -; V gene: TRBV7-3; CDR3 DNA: TGTGCCAGCAGCTTAGGGGGGTCATCCTCCTACGAGCAGTACTTC; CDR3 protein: CASSLGGSSSYEQYF
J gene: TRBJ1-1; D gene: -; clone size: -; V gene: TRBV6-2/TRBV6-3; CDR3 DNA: TGTGCCAGCAGTTACCCCAAGAACACTGAAGCTTTCTTT; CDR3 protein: CASSYPKNTEAFF
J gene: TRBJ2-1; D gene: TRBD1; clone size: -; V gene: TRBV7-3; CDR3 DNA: TGTGCCAGCAGCTTTACGGGACAGGGCCAGGTCAATGAGCAGTTCTTC; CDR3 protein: CASSFTGQGQVNEQFF
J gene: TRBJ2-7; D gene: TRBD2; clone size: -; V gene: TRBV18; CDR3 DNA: TGTGCCAGCTCACCAATTAGGGCACAACCGGGAGGGGAGCAGTACTTC; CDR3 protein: CASSPIRAQPGGEQYF
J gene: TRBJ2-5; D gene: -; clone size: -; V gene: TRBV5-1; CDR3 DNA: TGCGCCAGCAGCCCCAACCAAGAGACCCAGTACTTC; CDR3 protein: CASSPNQETQYF
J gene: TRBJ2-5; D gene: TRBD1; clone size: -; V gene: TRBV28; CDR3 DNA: TGTGCCAGCAGTTTACGGCAGGGGGCAGAGACCCAGTACTTC; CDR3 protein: CASSLRQGAETQYF
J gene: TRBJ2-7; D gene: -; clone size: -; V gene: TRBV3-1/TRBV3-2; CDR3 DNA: TGTGCCAGCAGCCCCCCCCAAAACAGGGATCGCGAGCAGTACTTC; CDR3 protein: CASSPPQNRDREQYF
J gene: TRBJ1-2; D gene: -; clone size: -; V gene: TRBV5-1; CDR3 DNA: TGCGCCAGCGACGACGGGGGGAACTATGGCTACACCTTC; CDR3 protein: CASDDGGNYGYTF
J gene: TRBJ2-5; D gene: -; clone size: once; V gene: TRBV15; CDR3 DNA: TGTGCCACCAGCATAGGACATCGGGAGACCCAGTACTTC; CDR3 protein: CATSIGHRETQYF
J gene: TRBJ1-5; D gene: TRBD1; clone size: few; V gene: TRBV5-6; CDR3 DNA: TGTGCCAGCAGCTCGCGGGACAGGGGTCCCAGCAATCAGCCCCAGCATTTT; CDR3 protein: CASSSRDRGPSNQPQHF
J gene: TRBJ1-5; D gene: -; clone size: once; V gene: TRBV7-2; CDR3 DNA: TGTGCCAGCAGCCGACAGCAAAATCAGCCCCAGCATTTT; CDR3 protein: CASSRQQNQPQHF
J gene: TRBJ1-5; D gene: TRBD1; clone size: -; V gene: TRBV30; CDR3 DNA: TGTGCCTGGAGCCAACAGGGGGATCAGCCCCAGCATTTT; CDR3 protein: CAWSQQGDQPQHF
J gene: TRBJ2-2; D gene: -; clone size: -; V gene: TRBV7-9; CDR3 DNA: TGTGCCAGCAGCTTACTCGGGGAGCTGTTTTTT; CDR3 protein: CASSLLGELFF
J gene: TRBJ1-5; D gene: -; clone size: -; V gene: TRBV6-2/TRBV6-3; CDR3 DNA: TGTGCCAGCAGTTATGCGGGAGGGTCCCAGCATTTT; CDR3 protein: CASSYAGGSQHF
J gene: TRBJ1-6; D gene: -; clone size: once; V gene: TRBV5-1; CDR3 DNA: TGCGCCAGCAGCGGAGAACCTTATAATTCACCCCTCCACTTT; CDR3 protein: CASSGEPYNSPLHF
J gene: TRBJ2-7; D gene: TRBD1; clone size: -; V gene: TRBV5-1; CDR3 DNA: TGCGCCAGCAGCTTGGAGGAGCGACAGGGGCCTACCTACGAGCAGTACTTC; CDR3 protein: CASSLEERQGPTYEQYF
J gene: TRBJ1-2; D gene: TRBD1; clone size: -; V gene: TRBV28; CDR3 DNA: TGTGCCAGCAGTTCATTCCGGGACAGGGTATTCACTCCCCTATTGGACCCCTATGGCTACACCTTC; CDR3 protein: CASSSFRDRVFTPLLDPYGYTF
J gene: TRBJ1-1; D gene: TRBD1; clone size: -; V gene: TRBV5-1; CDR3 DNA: TGCGCCAGCAGCTTGGCCAGGGGGCCGGGAACTGAAGCTTTCTTT; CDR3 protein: CASSLARGPGTEAFF
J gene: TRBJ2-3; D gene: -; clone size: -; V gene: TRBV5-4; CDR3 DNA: TGTGCCAGCAGCCCCGGGGGGCGAGGCACAGATACGCAGTATTTT; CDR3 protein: CASSPGGRGTDTQYF
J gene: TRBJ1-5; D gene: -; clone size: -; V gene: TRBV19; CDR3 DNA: TGTGCCAGTACTCGGGAAGGGTGGCAGCCCCAGCATTTT; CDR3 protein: CASTREGWQPQHF
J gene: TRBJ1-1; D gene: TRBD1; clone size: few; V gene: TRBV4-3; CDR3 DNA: TGCGCCAGCAGCCAAGATCCCCTCCGGGACAGGGGGCGGCACACTGAAGCTTTCTTT; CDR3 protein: CASSQDPLRDRGRHTEAFF
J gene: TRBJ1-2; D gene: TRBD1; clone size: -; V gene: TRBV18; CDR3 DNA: TGTGCCAGCTCACGGGACAGGCTGATGGGGGGCTACACCTTC; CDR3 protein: CASSRDRLMGGYTF
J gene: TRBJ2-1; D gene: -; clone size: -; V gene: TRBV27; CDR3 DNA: TGTGCCGCGGCCCCCGACGAACCCTCCTACAATGAGCAGTTCTTC; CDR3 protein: CAAAPDEPSYNEQFF
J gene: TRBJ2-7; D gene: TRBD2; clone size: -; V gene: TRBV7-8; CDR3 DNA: TGTGCCAGCAGCCGCGCCGGGAGCGGGAATACCTACGAGCAGTACTTC; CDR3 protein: CASSRAGSGNTYEQYF